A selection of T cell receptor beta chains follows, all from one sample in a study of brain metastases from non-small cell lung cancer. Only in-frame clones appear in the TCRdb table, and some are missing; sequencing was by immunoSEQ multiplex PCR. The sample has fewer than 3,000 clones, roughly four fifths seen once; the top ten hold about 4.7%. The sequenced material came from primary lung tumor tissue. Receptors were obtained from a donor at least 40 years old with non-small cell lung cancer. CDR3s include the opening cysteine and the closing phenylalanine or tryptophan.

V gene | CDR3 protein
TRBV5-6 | CASSLPVLNTEAFF
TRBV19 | CASSPTGRIPYEQYF
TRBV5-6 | CASSFAGRGNTIYF
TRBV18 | CASSRSGTGNEKLFF
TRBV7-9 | CASSQQGVIYNEQFF
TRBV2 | CASSERGVEQFF
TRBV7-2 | CASSLVDTDTQYF
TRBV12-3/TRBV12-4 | CASSAYNYGYTF
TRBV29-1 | CSVPGLPNQPQHF
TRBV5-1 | CASSLDRGLHEQYF
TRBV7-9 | CASSPTVWGYQETQYF
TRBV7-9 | CASSPRSGGRSRNEQFF
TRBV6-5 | CASSKAGTDTQYF
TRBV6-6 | CASREREGGSYEQYF
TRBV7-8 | CASSPWGAGVNSYNEQFF
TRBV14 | CASSSYNEQFF
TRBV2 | CASSEESGGGGTQYF
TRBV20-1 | CSASRAEVYGYTF
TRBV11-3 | CASSLDVGNIQYF
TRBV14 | CASSQKRNRNTEAFF
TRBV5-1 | CASNQKGTGSFEQYF
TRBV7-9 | CASSLGDGTQYF
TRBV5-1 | CASSHLLDYGYTF